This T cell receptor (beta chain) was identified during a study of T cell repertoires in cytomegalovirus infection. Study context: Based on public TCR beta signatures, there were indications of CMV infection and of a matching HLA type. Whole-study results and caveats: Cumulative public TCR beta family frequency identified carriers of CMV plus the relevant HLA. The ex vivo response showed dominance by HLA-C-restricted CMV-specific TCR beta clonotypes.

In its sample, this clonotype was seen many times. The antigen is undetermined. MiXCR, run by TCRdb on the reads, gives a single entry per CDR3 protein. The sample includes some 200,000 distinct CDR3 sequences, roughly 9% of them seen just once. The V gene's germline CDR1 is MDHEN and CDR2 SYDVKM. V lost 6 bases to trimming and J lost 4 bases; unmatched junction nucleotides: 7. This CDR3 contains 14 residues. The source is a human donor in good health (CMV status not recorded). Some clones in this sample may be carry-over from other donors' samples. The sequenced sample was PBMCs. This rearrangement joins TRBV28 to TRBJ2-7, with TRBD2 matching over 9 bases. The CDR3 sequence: CASRDSGSKYEQYF. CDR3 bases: TGTGCCAGCAGGGATAGCGGGAGCAAATACGAGCAGTACTTC.